The rows below give T cell receptor beta chains drawn from one sample of a study of blood T cell repertoires in COVID-19. Only in-frame clones appear in the TCRdb table, and some are missing; sequencing was by immunoSEQ multiplex PCR. The data contain about 54,000 clones, around 83% of them seen just once; the ten biggest clones take up about 2%. The sequenced sample was peripheral blood. The receptors shown here come from a woman in her fifties or sixties with acute or convalescent COVID-19. Each CDR3 is given with its conserved first and last residue. A D gene is named only where the DNA matches it firmly. Not every row has a clone size; where given, it reads once, few, many or a size class.

TRBV4-1,few,TRBD2,TRBJ2-7,CASSYKVSGKPNYEQYF,TGCGCCAGCAGCTACAAGGTTAGCGGGAAGCCTAACTACGAGCAGTACTTC
TRBV5-1,.,TRBD1,TRBJ2-7,CASSLLGQASSYEQYF,TGCGCCAGCAGCTTGCTTGGACAGGCAAGCTCCTACGAGCAGTACTTC
TRBV11-2,.,.,TRBJ1-6,CASSLESGSNSPLHF,TGTGCCAGCAGCTTAGAATCAGGGTCAAATTCACCCCTCCACTTT
TRBV13,.,.,TRBJ1-2,CASSLGRRMTNYGYTF,TGTGCCAGCAGCTTAGGGAGGCGGATGACTAACTATGGCTACACCTTC
TRBV18,.,TRBD2,TRBJ2-1,CASSPPSGNSYNEQFF,TGTGCCAGCTCACCTCCTAGCGGGAATTCTTACAATGAGCAGTTCTTC
TRBV11-3,.,TRBD1,TRBJ1-1,CASSLGGHDRENTEAFF,TGTGCCAGCAGCTTAGGGGGGCACGACAGGGAGAACACTGAAGCTTTCTTT
TRBV24-1,.,TRBD1,TRBJ2-5,CATSEPGTDKETQYF,TGTGCCACCAGTGAACCTGGGACAGACAAAGAGACCCAGTACTTC
TRBV6-1,.,TRBD2,TRBJ2-7,CASSDSGALTYEQYF,TGTGCCAGCAGTGATAGCGGGGCACTTACCTACGAGCAGTACTTC
TRBV2,.,.,TRBJ2-2,CASSEERMTGELFF,TGTGCCAGCAGTGAAGAGAGGATGACCGGGGAGCTGTTTTTT
TRBV9,.,TRBD2,TRBJ2-3,CASSAPGTSGGTSSTDTQYF,TGTGCCAGCAGCGCCCCTGGGACTAGCGGGGGGACCTCCTCCACAGATACGCAGTATTTT
TRBV2,.,TRBD1,TRBJ1-2,CASSWTGFAGYTF,TGTGCCAGCAGTTGGACAGGGTTTGCTGGCTACACCTTC
TRBV30,once,.,TRBJ1-2,CAWSVGHYGYTF,TGTGCCTGGAGTGTGGGGCACTATGGCTACACCTTC
TRBV29-1,once,TRBD1,TRBJ1-5,CSVGPGGDQPQHF,TGCAGCGTTGGGCCAGGGGGCGATCAGCCCCAGCATTTT
TRBV25-1,.,.,TRBJ1-1,CASSVIRGSEAFF,TGTGCCAGCAGTGTTATAAGGGGCTCTGAAGCTTTCTTT
TRBV15,.,TRBD2,TRBJ2-4,CATSRGVSGVENIQYF,TGTGCCACCAGCAGAGGCGTAAGCGGGGTGGAAAACATTCAGTACTTC